Shown below are 21 T cell receptor beta chains from a single sample sequenced in a study of blood T cell repertoires in COVID-19. Profiled with immunoSEQ multiplex PCR; TCRdb holds only in-frame clones, not every one. This table has about 350,000 clones, almost 90% appearing once. The sequencing sample was made of PBMCs or T cells enriched from blood (not recorded which). Receptor source: a woman aged 25-40 years who had been exposed to COVID-19.

The DNA of the CDR3 is TGTGCCAGCAGCTTGGCCGGGAGAAGCTCGGGCACCGGGGAGCTGTTTTTT. Translated, it gives CASSLAGRSSGTGELFF. The chain uses TRBV5-4 and TRBJ2-2; tentative D call: TRBD2 (6 bases). Germline CDR1 is SGHNT and CDR2 is YYREEE (reference sequence). Trimming stripped 0 bases from V and 4 bases from J, with 16 bases between. The CDR3 loop spans 17 amino acids.

The chain employs TRBV11-2 and TRBJ2-3; D remains unclear. V lost 5 bases, J lost 2 bases, and 8 bases lay in between. Germline CDR1 SGHAT, CDR2 FQNNGV. The CDR3 is 13 amino acids. This chain's CDR3 is CASSNPVTDTQYF. In nucleotides, the CDR3 is TGTGCCAGCAGCAATCCAGTCACAGATACGCAGTATTTT.

In this sample, this clone turned up once. The chain links TRBV27 to TRBJ2-2, with 7 positions matching TRBD1. Germline V lookup: CDR1 MNHEY, CDR2 SMNVEV (reference sequence). V trimming: 6 bases; J trimming: 4 bases; junction bases outside the gene matches: 5. The CDR3 sequence is 14 residues long. This chain's CDR3 is CASRIQGFTGELFF. The DNA of the CDR3 is TGTGCCAGCAGGATACAGGGGTTCACCGGGGAGCTGTTTTTT.

The gene calls are TRBV3-1 (or the pseudogene TRBV3-2) and TRBJ2-1, with 9 nucleotides matching TRBD2. The V and J ends lost 7 bases and 8 bases, in that order; junction bases with no gene match: 18. From germline, CDR1 is LGHDT and CDR2 YNNKEL (reference sequence). The CDR3 sequence is 17 residues long. CDR3 sequence reads: CASTPMDSGSVRDEQFF. The CDR3, as DNA: TGTGCCAGCACCCCGATGGATAGCGGGAGTGTTAGGGATGAGCAGTTCTTC.

This chain links TRBV12-3 or TRBV12-4 with TRBJ1-2, with unresolved D. V shed 6 bases and J shed 4 bases, with 9 bases lying between them. The CDR3 contains 12 residues. The CDR3 bases are TGTGCCAGCAGGTCCGGGGTCTATGGCTACACCTTC. It codes for CASRSGVYGYTF.

The chain is built from TRBV2 and TRBJ1-4; D call uncertain. V lost 9 bases, J lost 7 bases, and 15 bases lay in between. This CDR3 spans 13 amino acids. Germline V lookup: CDR1 SNHLY, CDR2 FYNNEI. CDR3 in DNA: TGTGCCAGGACTCCTTCTCGAGGTGAAAAACTGTTTTTT. Protein product: CARTPSRGEKLFF.

Regarding this clone: Other DNA sequences in the sample encode the same CDR3. V is TRBV10-1 and J is TRBJ2-3; a weak D match, TRBD2 (6 bases). Per the germline V gene, CDR1 is WNHNN and CDR2 is SYGVQD (reference sequence). This CDR3 is 14 amino acids long. The V gene lost 3 bases and the J gene lost 0 bases, with 7 bases spanning the gap. This CDR3 reads CASSDGTSTDTQYF. As DNA, the CDR3 is TGCGCCAGCAGTGATGGGACTAGCACAGATACGCAGTATTTT.

CDR3 DNA sequence: TGTGCCAGCAGTTCAGACACCACCTACGAGCAGTACTTC. Translation gives CASSSDTTYEQYF. V usage is TRBV12-3 or TRBV12-4 and J usage is TRBJ2-7; no clear D gene. The CDR3 runs 13 residues. The ends were cut back, 4 bases at V and 2 bases at J, with 9 bases in the middle.

The J gene is TRBJ1-5, the V gene TRBV7-9, with 7 bases that match TRBD1. This CDR3 spans 14 amino acids. Germline assignment: CDR1 SEHNR and CDR2 FQNEAQ (reference sequence). The trim removed 1 base at V and 7 bases at J, leaving 4 bases unmatched. The CDR3 region has the DNA TGTGCCAGCAGCTTAGGTGGACAGGCCCAGCCCCAGCATTTT. The encoded protein is CASSLGGQAQPQHF.

The chain has TRBV10-2 and TRBJ1-1, with 8 bases that match TRBD1. The J segment lost 3 bases and the V segment lost 5 bases, leaving 8 bases of the junction unmatched. Germline values: CDR1 WSHSY, CDR2 SAAADI. The CDR3 spans 15 residues. CDR3 bases: TGCGCCAGCAGTCCAACGACAGGGGTATACACTGAAGCTTTCTTT. Protein product: CASSPTTGVYTEAFF.

The gene calls are TRBV29-1 and TRBJ2-7; no clear D. The CDR3 is 13 residues long. Germline CDR1 SQVTM, CDR2 ANQGSEA. Trimming took off 0 bases at V and 3 bases at J, with 9 bases between the two ends. CDR3 DNA: TGCAGCGTTGAAGATCCGAACGGCTACGAGCAGTACTTC. This translates into CSVEDPNGYEQYF.

The genes are TRBV18 and TRBJ2-5; 9 nucleotides align to TRBD1. This CDR3 spans 14 amino acids. J lost 5 bases, V lost 6 bases, and 7 bases had no gene match. Germline V gene sequence: CDR1 KGHSH, CDR2 LQKENI. The CDR3 sequence: CASSRDRAGETQYF. The CDR3 DNA reads TGTGCCAGCTCCCGGGACAGGGCTGGTGAGACCCAGTACTTC. The whole variable domain, filled in from reference TRBV18 and TRBJ2-5, reads NAGVMQNPRHLVRRRGQEARLRCSPMKGHSHVYWYRQLPEEGLKFMVYLQKENIIDESGMPKERFSAEFPKEGPSILRIQQVVRGDSAAYFCASSRDRAGETQYFGPGTRLLVL.

The chain joins TRBV5-1 to TRBJ2-1; 11 nucleotides agree with TRBD1. V shed 0 bases and J 4 bases; nucleotides not matched to a gene: 3. The germline V gene encodes CDR1 SGHRS and CDR2 YFSETQ. The CDR3 has 16 residues. CDR3 nucleotide sequence: TGCGCCAGCAGCTTGGAGGGACAGGGGGAGTACAATGAGCAGTTCTTC. It codes for CASSLEGQGEYNEQFF.

The chain combines TRBV15 with TRBJ2-3; 8 nucleotides line up with TRBD2. Germline V CDR1 and CDR2: LNHNV, YYDKDF (reference sequence). This CDR3 has 15 amino acids. V gave up 5 bases and J gave up 4 bases; unmatched junction bases: 8. The CDR3 bases are TGTGCCACCAGCGCCTCCAGCGGGAGTTCAGATACGCAGTATTTT. As protein: CATSASSGSSDTQYF.

V usage is TRBV7-9 and J usage is TRBJ2-7; 9 nucleotides align to TRBD2. There are 14 residues in the CDR3. V shed 5 bases and J 2 bases; nucleotides not matched to a gene: 4. CDR1 SEHNR and CDR2 FQNEAQ come from the germline V gene (reference sequence). CDR3 protein: CASSPSGTPYEQYF. DNA for the CDR3: TGTGCCAGCAGCCCTAGCGGGACCCCCTACGAGCAGTACTTC. The complete variable domain, with remaining parts taken from reference TRBV7-9 and TRBJ2-7, reads DTGVSQNPRHKITKRGQNVTFRCDPISEHNRLYWYRQTLGQGPEFLTYFQNEAQLEKSRLLSDRFSAERPKGSFSTLEIQRTEQGDSAMYLCASSPSGTPYEQYFGPGTRLTVT.

The chain carries TRBV7-9 and TRBJ2-7, with 12 positions matching TRBD2. Germline values: CDR1 SEHNR, CDR2 FQNEAQ (reference sequence). This CDR3 is 14 amino acids long. The V segment lost 5 bases and the J segment 3 bases; nucleotides outside the gene matches: 2. CDR3 nucleotides: TGTGCCAGCAGCCCGACTAGCGGGAGCTACGAGCAGTACTTC. Protein: CASSPTSGSYEQYF.

The sample holds one count of this clone. This chain connects TRBV11-2 to TRBJ2-1; 8 nucleotides agree with TRBD2. The CDR3 extends over 13 amino acids. Per germline, CDR1 SGHAT and CDR2 FQNNGV. Trimming removed 5 bases from V and 7 bases from J; junction bases left unmatched: 4. CDR3 region: CASSVTSGNEQFF. For the CDR3, the DNA is TGTGCCAGCAGCGTCACTAGCGGTAATGAGCAGTTCTTC.

This clone was seen once. This chain links TRBV5-1 with TRBJ2-7, with 7 positions matching TRBD1. There are 13 residues in the CDR3. Germline V gene lookup returns CDR1 SGHRS and CDR2 YFSETQ. The V and J ends lost 4 bases and 6 bases, in that order; junction bases with no gene match: 7. The CDR3 is CASSNLGTVEQYF. The CDR3 bases are TGCGCCAGCAGCAATTTAGGGACAGTCGAGCAGTACTTC. Looking up the rest from reference TRBV5-1 and TRBJ2-7 gives the full variable domain: KAGVTQTPRYLIKTRGQQVTLSCSPISGHRSVSWYQQTPGQGLQFLFEYFSETQRNKGNFPGRFSGRQFSNSRSEMNVSTLELGDSALYLCASSNLGTVEQYFGPGTRLTVT.

DNA of the CDR3: TGTGCCAGCAGCCCGTCGGGACTTCTACTCAGCTATGGCTACACCTTC. It yields the protein CASSPSGLLLSYGYTF. The chain couples TRBV28 to TRBJ1-2; TRBD1 might be the D (5 bases). Germline CDR1 reads MDHEN; CDR2 reads SYDVKM. The V gene lost 6 bases and the J gene lost 4 bases, with 21 bases spanning the gap. The CDR3 spans 16 residues.

This sequence joins TRBV5-1 and TRBJ2-1; 9 bases agree with TRBD1. The CDR3 sequence is 16 residues long. The V gene's germline CDR1 is SGHRS and CDR2 YFSETQ. After removal of 4 bases from V and 9 bases from J, the junction contained 14 bases not matched to a gene. CDR3 DNA sequence: TGCGCCAGCAGCCCGGGACAGGGCCCCCGGTTTGGTGAGCAGTTCTTC. Protein product: CASSPGQGPRFGEQFF.

The genes are TRBV9 and TRBJ1-4; D uncertain. The CDR3 loop spans 16 amino acids. Germline V CDR1 and CDR2: SGDLS, YYNGEE. V shed 4 bases and J shed 5 bases, with 18 bases lying between them. CDR3 coding DNA: TGTGCCAGCAGCCCCGACATACATGGAGGCAATGAAAAACTGTTTTTT. As protein: CASSPDIHGGNEKLFF.